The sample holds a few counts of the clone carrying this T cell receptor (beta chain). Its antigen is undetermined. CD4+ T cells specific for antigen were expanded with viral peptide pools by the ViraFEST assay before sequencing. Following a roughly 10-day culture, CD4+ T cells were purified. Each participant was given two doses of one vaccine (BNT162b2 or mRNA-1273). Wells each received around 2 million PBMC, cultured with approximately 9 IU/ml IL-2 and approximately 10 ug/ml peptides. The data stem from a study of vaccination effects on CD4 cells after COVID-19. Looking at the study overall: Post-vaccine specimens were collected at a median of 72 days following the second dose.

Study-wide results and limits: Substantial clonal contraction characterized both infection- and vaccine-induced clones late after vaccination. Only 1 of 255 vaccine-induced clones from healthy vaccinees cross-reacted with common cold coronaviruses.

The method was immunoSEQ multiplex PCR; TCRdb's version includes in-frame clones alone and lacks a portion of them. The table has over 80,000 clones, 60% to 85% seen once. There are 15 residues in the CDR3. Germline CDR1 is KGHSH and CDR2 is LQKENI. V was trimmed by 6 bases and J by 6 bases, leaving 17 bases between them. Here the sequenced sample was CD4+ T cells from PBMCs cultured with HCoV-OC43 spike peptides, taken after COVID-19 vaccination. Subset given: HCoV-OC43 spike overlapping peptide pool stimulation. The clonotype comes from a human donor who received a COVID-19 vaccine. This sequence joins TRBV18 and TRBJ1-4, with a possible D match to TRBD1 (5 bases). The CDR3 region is CASSDQGQGHEKLFF. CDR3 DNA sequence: TGTGCCAGCTCCGACCAGGGCCAGGGACATGAAAAACTGTTTTTT.